This TCR beta chain was documented in a study of glioma-infiltrating T cells after dendritic cell vaccination. As for the study in general: Autologous tumor lysate-pulsed dendritic cell vaccination was given between the early 2000s and the early 2010s.

The immunoSEQ assay amplified TCRB CDR3 from up to roughly 2 ug DNA. Only in-frame clones appear in the TCRdb table, and some are missing; sequencing was by immunoSEQ multiplex PCR. Of about 92,000 clones listed, approximately 90% are singletons. CDR1 and CDR2 from the germline V gene are KGHSH and LQKENI. V was pared by 4 bases and J by 5 bases, with 6 bases of the junction left unmatched. The CDR3 is 14 amino acids. This chain joins TRBV18 and TRBJ1-1; 8 bases fit TRBD1. The sequence was obtained from a human donor with glioblastoma. The sample in question was blood, obtained before dendritic cell vaccination. The CDR3 reads CASSRLQGDTEAFF. CDR3 in DNA: TGTGCCAGCTCACGATTACAGGGGGATACTGAAGCTTTCTTT.